Presented here are 16 T cell receptor beta chains from one specimen sequenced in a study of blood T cell repertoires in COVID-19. Profiled with immunoSEQ multiplex PCR; TCRdb holds only in-frame clones, not every one. Among some 120,000 clones listed, roughly 89% were seen once. Sequencing input: peripheral blood. The receptors here all came from a woman in her 50s with acute or convalescent COVID-19.

This clone has just a few counts. The rearrangement joins TRBV10-3 to TRBJ1-1; 8 bases fit TRBD1. The junction had 9 bases not matched to a gene; V was cut back by 6 bases and J by 6 bases. The CDR3 length is 14 residues. Germline-derived CDR1 and CDR2 are ENHRY and SYGVKD. The CDR3 loop is CAIRLGQGNPEAFF. For the CDR3, the DNA is TGTGCCATCAGACTAGGACAGGGAAACCCTGAAGCTTTCTTT.

The genes are TRBV4-1 and TRBJ2-3, with 9 nucleotides matching TRBD2. Germline trimming cut 0 bases from V and 7 bases from J; bases unmatched to any gene: 8. The CDR3 spans 16 residues. Germline V CDR1 and CDR2: MGHRA, YSYEKL. The CDR3, as DNA: TGCGCCAGCAGCCAAGACTCTGGGACTAGCAGTTATACGCAGTATTTT. Its translation is CASSQDSGTSSYTQYF.

This clone appeared once. This rearrangement joins TRBV6-5 to TRBJ1-2, with 8 bases identical to TRBD1. The CDR3 is made up of 15 amino acids. V lost 5 bases to trimming and J lost 4 bases; unmatched junction nucleotides: 9. CDR1 and CDR2 (germline): MNHEY, SVGAGI. The CDR3 DNA follows: TGTGCCAGCAGTCCCGCCGGACAGGGAGTCTATGGCTACACCTTC. It yields the protein CASSPAGQGVYGYTF.

V and J are TRBV2 and TRBJ2-1; TRBD2 matches at 11 bases. This CDR3 comprises 15 residues. Germline V CDR1 and CDR2: SNHLY, FYNNEI. With V trimmed by 6 bases and J by 6 bases, 7 bases remained unmatched. The chain's CDR3 is CASRVAGGLVNEQFF. CDR3 coding DNA: TGTGCCAGCAGGGTAGCGGGGGGGCTGGTCAATGAGCAGTTCTTC. The full variable domain, completed using reference TRBV2 and TRBJ2-1, is EPEVTQTPSHQVTQMGQEVILRCVPISNHLYFYWYRQILGQKVEFLVSFYNNEISEKSEIFDDQFSVERPDGSNFTLKIRSTKLEDSAMYFCASRVAGGLVNEQFFGPGTRLTVL.

The V and J genes are TRBV3-1 (or the pseudogene TRBV3-2) and TRBJ2-3; tentative D call: TRBD2 (7 bases). The germline CDR1 and CDR2 sequences are LGHDT and YNNKEL (reference sequence). This CDR3 is 17 amino acids long. V gave up 5 bases and J gave up 1 base, with 19 bases separating them. The CDR3 DNA is TGTGCCAGCAGCTCAAGGGGGGGCGCGGGAGGCACAGATACGCAGTATTTT. The encoded protein is CASSSRGGAGGTDTQYF.

Regarding this clone: Other nucleotide sequences in the sample specify the same CDR3. The chain carries TRBV18 and TRBJ1-2, with unresolved D. The germline V gene encodes CDR1 KGHSH and CDR2 LQKENI. The V end was cut by 2 bases, the J end by 11 bases, with 9 bases between. The CDR3 sequence is 11 residues long. The CDR3 spells CASSPGEGYTF. Written as DNA, the CDR3 is TGTGCCAGCTCACCAGGGGAGGGTTACACCTTC.

The CDR3 nucleotides are TGTGCCAGCAGCCAAGAGGGGCAGATGCGCTACACCTTC. Its translation: CASSQEGQMRYTF. The chain employs TRBV4-2 and TRBJ1-2; maybe TRBD1 (5 bases). V was trimmed by 0 bases and J by 9 bases, leaving 11 bases between them. Germline V gene sequence: CDR1 LGHNA, CDR2 YNFKEQ. The CDR3 has 13 residues.

This clone has just one count. This chain connects TRBV5-1 to TRBJ2-4; possibly TRBD2 for D (6 bases). CDR1 SGHRS and CDR2 YFSETQ come from the germline V gene. The CDR3 extends over 14 amino acids. Trimming took off 4 bases at V and 2 bases at J, with 10 bases between the two ends. The CDR3 protein is CASSPEGSKNIQYF. CDR3 DNA sequence: TGCGCCAGCAGCCCGGAGGGTTCCAAAAACATTCAGTACTTC.

The chain links TRBV18 to TRBJ2-1; 11 bases line up with TRBD2. Trimming at V came to 3 bases and at J to 10 bases, leaving 8 bases not matched to a gene. The length of the CDR3 is 15 residues. Per the germline V gene, CDR1 is KGHSH and CDR2 is LQKENI. The CDR3 reads CASSPATSGVGEQFF. DNA for the CDR3: TGTGCCAGCTCACCTGCGACTAGCGGGGTAGGAGAGCAGTTCTTC.

The J gene is TRBJ1-6, the V gene TRBV2, with 10 nucleotides matching TRBD1. This CDR3 has 15 residues. V lost 7 bases, J lost 7 bases, and 7 bases stayed unmatched. Germline-derived CDR1 and CDR2 are SNHLY and FYNNEI. CDR3 DNA sequence: TGTGCCAGCATAACCCCGGGACAGGGGAATTCACCCCTCCACTTT. It codes for CASITPGQGNSPLHF.

V gene TRBV27 combines with J gene TRBJ1-1, with D perhaps TRBD1 (6 bases). The CDR3 consists of 14 residues. From germline, CDR1 is MNHEY and CDR2 SMNVEV (reference sequence). Deletions cut 0 bases from V and 7 bases from J, with 12 bases between. The CDR3 is CASSLSGTPYEAFF. CDR3 DNA sequence: TGTGCCAGCAGTTTATCCGGGACACCGTATGAAGCTTTCTTT.

This chain links TRBV19 with TRBJ1-4; 7 bases fit TRBD1. V gave up 4 bases and J gave up 8 bases; unmatched junction bases: 4. The CDR3 length is 13 residues. Germline values: CDR1 LNHDA, CDR2 SQIVND (reference sequence). CDR3 bases: TGTGCCAGTAGTACAACAGGGGTGGAAAAACTGTTTTTT. Translation gives CASSTTGVEKLFF.

This clone was counted a few times. The chain has TRBV30 and TRBJ1-3, with a tentative D call TRBD1 (6 bases). This CDR3 is 12 amino acids long. V was cut by 4 bases and J by 4 bases, with 8 bases left in between. Germline V gene lookup returns CDR1 GTSNPN and CDR2 SVGIG (reference sequence). The CDR3 coding sequence is TGTGCCTGGAAAGGGGGAGGAAACACCATATATTTT. Encoded protein: CAWKGGGNTIYF.

V gene TRBV11-2 combines with J gene TRBJ1-6; D possibly corresponds to TRBD1 (5 bases). The CDR3 loop spans 15 amino acids. The V end was cut by 9 bases, the J end by 3 bases, with 15 bases between. CDR1 is SGHAT, CDR2 FQNNGV, per germline. The CDR3 nucleotides read TGTGCCAGTGCGGGAGGGGTTCTCTATAATTCACCCCTCCACTTT. Its protein is CASAGGVLYNSPLHF.

This sequence joins TRBV1 and TRBJ1-5; the table's TRBD1 call for D was not verified on the DNA. TRBV1 is a pseudogene. The CDR3 extends over 20 amino acids. The CDR3: CTSSQDLSPGEGVSNQPQHF. DNA of the CDR3: TGCACCAGCAGCCAAGACCTGTCTCCTGGGGAAGGGGTGAGCAATCAGCCCCAGCATTTT.

This clone was detected once. The chain has TRBV2 and TRBJ1-2; D gene ambiguous. With 1 base removed from V and 7 bases from J, the gap between germline ends came to 7 bases. Germline loops: CDR1 SNHLY, CDR2 FYNNEI. CDR3 length equals 12 residues. The CDR3 bases are TGTGCCAGCAGTGAAGGCGGCGTTGGCTACACCTTC. Translated, it gives CASSEGGVGYTF.